This T cell receptor (beta chain) is drawn from a study of blood T cell repertoires in COVID-19. Per the original methods: It was from reference gene primer amplification that nucleated cell counts were estimated. Profiled with immunoSEQ multiplex PCR; TCRdb holds only in-frame clones, not every one. Clone size and the V and J calls come from that table; the DNA yielded D and trimming. The profile shows about 47,000 clones, roughly 83% of them singletons. The CDR3 extends over 16 amino acids. CDR1 is SGHAT and CDR2 is FQNNGV in the germline V gene. The V segment lost 2 bases and the J segment 4 bases; nucleotides outside the gene matches: 9.

The sequence was obtained from a man between 45 and 60 years old with acute or convalescent COVID-19. The chain joins TRBV11-2 to TRBJ1-2; 8 nucleotides agree with TRBD1. The specimen sequenced was peripheral blood. CDR3 sequence reads: CASSLIRGRRVYGYTF. The CDR3 DNA is TGTGCCAGCAGCTTAATCAGGGGGCGTCGTGTCTATGGCTACACCTTC. The variable domain in full, with the rest retrieved from reference TRBV11-2 and TRBJ1-2, is EAGVAQSPRYKIIEKRQSVAFWCNPISGHATLYWYQQILGQGPKLLIQFQNNGVVDDSQLPKDRFSAERLKGVDSTLKIQPAKLEDSAVYLCASSLIRGRRVYGYTFGSGTRLTVV.